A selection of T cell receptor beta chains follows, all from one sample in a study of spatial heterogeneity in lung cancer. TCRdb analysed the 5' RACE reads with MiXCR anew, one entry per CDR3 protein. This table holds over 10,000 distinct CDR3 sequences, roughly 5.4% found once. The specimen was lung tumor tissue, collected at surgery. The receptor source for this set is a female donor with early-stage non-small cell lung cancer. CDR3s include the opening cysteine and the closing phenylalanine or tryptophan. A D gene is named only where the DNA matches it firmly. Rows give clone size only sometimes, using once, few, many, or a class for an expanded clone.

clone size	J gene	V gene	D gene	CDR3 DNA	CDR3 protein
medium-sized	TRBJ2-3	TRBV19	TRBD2	TGTGCCAGTAGTATTTCGGGGGGTACGCAGTATTTT	CASSISGGTQYF
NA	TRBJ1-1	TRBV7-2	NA	TGTGCCAGCAGCTTAGAGCAGGGGACGGGGACTGAAGCTTTCTTT	CASSLEQGTGTEAFF
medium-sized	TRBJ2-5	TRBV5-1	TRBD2	TGCGCCAGCAGCATCCGACTAGCGGGGGAAGAGACCCAGTACTTC	CASSIRLAGEETQYF
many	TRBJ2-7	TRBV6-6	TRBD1	TGTGCCACAAGGACAGGGTTGGGCGAGCAGTACTTC	CATRTGLGEQYF
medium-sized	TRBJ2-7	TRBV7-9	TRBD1	TGTGCCAGCAGCTTACGACGACAGGGGCGGACATACGAGCAGTACTTC	CASSLRRQGRTYEQYF
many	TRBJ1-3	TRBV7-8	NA	TGTGCCAGCAGCTTTGGGGGGTCCGGAAACACCATATATTTT	CASSFGGSGNTIYF
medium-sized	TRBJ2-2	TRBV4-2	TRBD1	TGTGCCAGCAGCCAAGCACAGAGGGGGCGCGGCGGGGAGCTGTTTTTT	CASSQAQRGRGGELFF
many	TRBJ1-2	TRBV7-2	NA	TGTGCCAGCAGCTCTTTCCAGGGGCGGTCGTATGGCTACACCTTC	CASSSFQGRSYGYTF
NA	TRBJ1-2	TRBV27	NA	TGTGCCAGCAGTTTAAGTGTAGGACATTTCTATGGCTACACCTTC	CASSLSVGHFYGYTF
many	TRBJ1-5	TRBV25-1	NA	TGTGCCAGCAGTGAATTCGGGTCTCAGCCCCAGCATTTT	CASSEFGSQPQHF
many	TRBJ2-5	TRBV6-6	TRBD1	TGTGCCAGCAGTTACTCTCCGGGACAGGGTACCGGGTACTTC	CASSYSPGQGTGYF
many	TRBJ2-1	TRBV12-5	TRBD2	TGTGCTAGTGGTTTGGCAATAAGCGGGGGGGCCTACAATGAGCAGTTCTTC	CASGLAISGGAYNEQFF
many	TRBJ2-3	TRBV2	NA	TGTGCCAGCAGTGGAAGTGGGGTGGACACAGATACGCAGTATTTT	CASSGSGVDTDTQYF
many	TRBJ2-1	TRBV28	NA	TGTGCCAGCAGTTTAAGGTGGGACAAAAGATATGAGCAGTTCTTC	CASSLRWDKRYEQFF
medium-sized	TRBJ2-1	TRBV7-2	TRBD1	TGTGCCAGCAGCTTAGGCCCTGGACAGGGGACCCTTTACAATGAGCAGTTCTTC	CASSLGPGQGTLYNEQFF
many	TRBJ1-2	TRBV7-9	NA	TGTGCCAGCAGCTATCAGGGCATGGGGAACTATGGCTACACCTTC	CASSYQGMGNYGYTF
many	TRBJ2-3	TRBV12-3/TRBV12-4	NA	TGTGCCAGCAGTTTAAGACAGACGATGGATACGCAGTATTTT	CASSLRQTMDTQYF
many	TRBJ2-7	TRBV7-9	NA	TGTGCCAGCAGCTATGGCCTCCGCGGCGAGCAGTACTTC	CASSYGLRGEQYF
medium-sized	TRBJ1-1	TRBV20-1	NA	TGCAGTGCTAGAGATATGAAGGGGACTGAAGCTTTCTTT	CSARDMKGTEAFF
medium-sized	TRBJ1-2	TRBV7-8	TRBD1	TGTGCCAGCAGCTCAGGGACAGGGGGCGGCTACACCTTC	CASSSGTGGGYTF
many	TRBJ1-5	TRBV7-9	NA	TGTGCCAGCAGCTTGGAAGGGGTGGAGGGTAGCAATCAGCCCCAGCATTTT	CASSLEGVEGSNQPQHF
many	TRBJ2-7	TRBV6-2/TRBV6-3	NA	TGTGCCAGCAGTATGCGGGGGACAGGCCTCTACGAGCAGTACTTC	CASSMRGTGLYEQYF
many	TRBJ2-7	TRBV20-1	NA	TGCAGTGCTAGAGGAGGAGGGGATCCCTACGAGCAGTACTTC	CSARGGGDPYEQYF
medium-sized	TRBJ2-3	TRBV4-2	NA	TGTGCCAGCAGCCAAGATCGAGCGACGGGGAGAGATACGCAGTATTTT	CASSQDRATGRDTQYF
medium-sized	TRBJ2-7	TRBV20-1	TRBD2	TGCAGTGCTAGAGACTCCCGACTAGCGGGCTCCTACGAGCAGTACTTC	CSARDSRLAGSYEQYF
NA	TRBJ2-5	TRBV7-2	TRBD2	TGTGCCAGCAGCTTACGTAGCGGGAGAGTAGGAGAGACCCAGTACTTC	CASSLRSGRVGETQYF
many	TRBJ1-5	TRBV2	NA	TGTGCCAGCAGTGACAGGGCGGAGGATCAGCCCCAGCATTTT	CASSDRAEDQPQHF
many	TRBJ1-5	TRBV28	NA	TGTGCCAGCAGTCCCCCGGACCGATTTCAGCCCCAGCATTTT	CASSPPDRFQPQHF
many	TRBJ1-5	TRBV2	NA	TGTGCCAGCGCCACGCGGGGGGGAAATCAGCCCCAGCATTTT	CASATRGGNQPQHF
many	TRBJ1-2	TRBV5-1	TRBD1	TGCGCCAGCAGCTCGACCGGGACAGCCTTTGTCTACACCTTC	CASSSTGTAFVYTF
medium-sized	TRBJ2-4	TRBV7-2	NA	TGTGCCAGCAGCTCCGAGGGGGGTTTAGCCAAAAACATTCAGTACTTC	CASSSEGGLAKNIQYF
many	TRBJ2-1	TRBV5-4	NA	TGTGCCAGCAGCTTGGCACAGGAAAGGGGTAATGAGCAGTTCTTC	CASSLAQERGNEQFF
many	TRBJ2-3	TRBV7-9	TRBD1	TGTGCCAGCAGCTTAGGACAGGGCCTCACAGATACGCAGTATTTT	CASSLGQGLTDTQYF
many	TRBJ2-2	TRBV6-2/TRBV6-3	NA	TGTGCCAGCAGTCCAGGGGGGATCACCGGGGAGCTGTTTTTT	CASSPGGITGELFF
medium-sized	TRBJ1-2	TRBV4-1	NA	TGCGCCAGCAGCCAAGAGCCCCCGAGGAGAAATGGCTACACCTTC	CASSQEPPRRNGYTF
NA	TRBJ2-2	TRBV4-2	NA	TGTGCCAGCAGCCAACGGGGAGCGAACACCGGGGAGCTGTTTTTT	CASSQRGANTGELFF
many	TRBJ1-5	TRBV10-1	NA	TGCGCCAGCAGTGAGTTACAGCCGGGACAACCAGATCAGCCCCAGCATTTT	CASSELQPGQPDQPQHF
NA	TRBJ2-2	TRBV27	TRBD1	TGTGCCAGCAAATTTGGGGACAGGGACGCCGGGGAGCTGTTTTTT	CASKFGDRDAGELFF
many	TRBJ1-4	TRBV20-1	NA	TGCAGTGCTAGCCAGGCCAATTTAGGGGAAAAACTGTTTTTT	CSASQANLGEKLFF
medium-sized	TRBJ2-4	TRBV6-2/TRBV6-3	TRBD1	TGTGCCAGCAGTTCTAGCCCGGACAGGCGTTACTTC	CASSSSPDRRYF
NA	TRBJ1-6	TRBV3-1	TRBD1	TGTGCCAGCAGTGGGACAGCCGAGAATTCACCCCTCCACTTT	CASSGTAENSPLHF
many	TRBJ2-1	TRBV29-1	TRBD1	TGCAGTGCTACAGGGGTCTCCTACAATGAGCAGTTCTTC	CSATGVSYNEQFF
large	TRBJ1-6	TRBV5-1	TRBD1	TGCGCCAGCAGAATTACACCGGGACAGGGGAATTCACCCCTCCACTTT	CASRITPGQGNSPLHF
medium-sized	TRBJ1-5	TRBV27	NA	TGTGCCAGCAGTCCCCAGGGGTGGGGTGGGCCCCAGCATTTT	CASSPQGWGGPQHF
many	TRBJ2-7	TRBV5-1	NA	TGCGCCAGCAGCTCAGGCTCCTACGAGCAGTACTTC	CASSSGSYEQYF
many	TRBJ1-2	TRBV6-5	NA	TGTGCCAGCAGTTACTTCCCGGAAGGCTCGGAAGGCTACACCTTC	CASSYFPEGSEGYTF